One and the same sample provided the 30 T cell receptor beta chains below, sequenced in a study of T cells in Graves' hyperthyroidism and ophthalmopathy. The investigators amplified TCR beta CDR3 regions from RNA transcripts. During a first-round RT-PCR of the TCR CDR3, the HTBI primer set was used. One entry per CDR3 protein, called by TCRdb with MiXCR from the multiplex PCR reads. Of about half a million distinct CDR3 sequences listed, around 20% are singletons. Sequenced sample: blood. The receptors here all came from a man in his late teens or twenties with Graves' hyperthyroidism.

This clonotype occurred many times. The chain has TRBV12-3 or TRBV12-4 and TRBJ2-7; 9 positions agree with TRBD2. V lost 4 bases to trimming and J lost 0 bases; unmatched junction nucleotides: 4. The CDR3 is made up of 15 amino acids. CDR3 amino acids: CASSSAGGSSYEQYF. DNA for the CDR3: TGTGCCAGCAGTTCTGCGGGGGGGAGCTCCTACGAGCAGTACTTC.

This chain joins TRBV2 and TRBJ1-2; D gene unclear. The CDR3 sequence is 14 residues long. Deletions cut 3 bases from V and 3 bases from J, with 11 bases between. Germline CDR1 reads SNHLY; CDR2 reads FYNNEI. CDR3: CASSEAGEDYGYTF. The CDR3 nucleotides are TGTGCCAGCAGTGAGGCAGGAGAGGACTATGGCTACACCTTC.

V and J are TRBV3-1 and TRBJ2-4; the match to TRBD2 covers 9 bases. With 2 bases clipped from V and 9 bases from J, the junction kept 11 bases outside the gene matches. The germline V gene has CDR1 LGHDT and CDR2 YNNKEL (reference sequence). The CDR3 runs 16 residues. The chain's CDR3 is CASSQLPLASGAIQYF. DNA for the CDR3: TGTGCCAGCAGCCAACTGCCCCTGGCTAGCGGGGCCATTCAGTACTTC.

A few counts support this clonotype. The J gene is TRBJ1-5, the V gene TRBV5-1; 7 bases align to TRBD1. V trimming: 1 base; J trimming: 2 bases; junction bases outside the gene matches: 9. CDR1 is SGHRS, CDR2 YFSETQ, per germline. The CDR3 has 17 residues. In DNA, the CDR3 is TGCGCCAGCAGCTTGTTCCCCACAGGGGTGGGCAATCAGCCCCAGCATTTT. Amino acid sequence: CASSLFPTGVGNQPQHF.

Of note for this clonotype: This may come from a read error, since a much larger clone is one base off. The chain links TRBV15 to TRBJ2-2, with D possibly called TRBD1 or TRBD2 (5 bases each). The germline CDR1 and CDR2 sequences are LNHNV and YYDKDF (reference sequence). V was trimmed by 5 bases and J by 4 bases, leaving 17 bases between them. There are 16 residues in the CDR3. CDR3 DNA sequence: TGTGCCACCAGCGGGAAGGGACCAACTTCCACCGGGGAGCTGTTTTTT. It encodes CATSGKGPTSTGELFF.

This clonotype was detected ten times or more. This chain links TRBV29-1 with TRBJ2-4; the D gene could be TRBD1 or TRBD2 (5 bases each). The germline V and J ends were trimmed by 4 bases and 8 bases, with 12 bases remaining between them. This CDR3 region has 12 residues. CDR1 is SQVTM, CDR2 ANQGSEA, per germline. This CDR3 is CSVVLARDIQYF. The CDR3 DNA follows: TGCAGCGTTGTGCTAGCCAGGGACATTCAGTACTTC.

The rearrangement uses TRBV2 and TRBJ2-5; D remains ambiguous. With 6 bases removed from V and 2 bases from J, the gap between germline ends came to 7 bases. The CDR3 is 12 residues long. CDR1 is SNHLY and CDR2 is FYNNEI in the germline V gene. As DNA, the CDR3 is TGTGCCAGCAGCGGGCAGCAAGAGACCCAGTACTTC. It codes for CASSGQQETQYF.

This clonotype was observed a handful of times. This sequence joins TRBV12-3 or TRBV12-4 and TRBJ2-5; 7 nucleotides align to TRBD1. The CDR3 length is 14 residues. Trimming removed 3 bases from V and 2 bases from J; junction bases left unmatched: 3. The CDR3 loop reads CASSFDRVQETQYF. The CDR3 DNA sequence: TGTGCCAGCAGTTTCGACAGGGTGCAAGAGACCCAGTACTTC.

The chain joins TRBV6-1 to TRBJ2-7; D gene uncertain. The CDR3 spans 11 residues. Germline values: CDR1 MNHNS, CDR2 SASEGT. Between the trimmed V and J ends, which lost 6 bases and 1 base, there was a span of 4 bases. In DNA form, the CDR3 reads TGTGCCAGCAGGAAGTCCTACGAGCAGTACTTC. It codes for CASRKSYEQYF.

V gene TRBV9 combines with J gene TRBJ1-2, with D unclear. The germline V and J ends were trimmed by 4 bases and 4 bases, with 5 bases remaining between them. Germline CDR1 and CDR2: SGDLS and YYNGEE. This CDR3 spans 11 amino acids. The CDR3 protein is CASSRTYGYTF. As DNA, the CDR3 is TGTGCCAGCAGCAGGACCTATGGCTACACCTTC.

This clonotype has just a few counts. V gene TRBV29-1 combines with J gene TRBJ1-2, with 9 bases lining up with TRBD1. The CDR3 spans 15 residues. In germline, CDR1 is SQVTM, CDR2 ANQGSEA. V trimming: 1 base; J trimming: 5 bases; junction bases outside the gene matches: 8. The CDR3 loop reads CSVEVSTGGGYGYTF. CDR3 nucleotides: TGCAGCGTTGAAGTCTCTACAGGGGGCGGATATGGCTACACCTTC.

This clonotype was seen many times. The J gene is TRBJ2-2, the V gene TRBV2; D unclear. The CDR3 totals 12 residues. Trimming removed 2 bases from V and 4 bases from J, with 2 bases in between. In germline, CDR1 is SNHLY, CDR2 FYNNEI. CDR3 coding DNA: TGTGCCAGCAGTGAAATCACCGGGGAGCTGTTTTTT. Translation: CASSEITGELFF.

There are many counts of this clonotype. V gene TRBV5-1 combines with J gene TRBJ2-5; D perhaps matches TRBD2 (7 bases). Germline CDR1 reads SGHRS; CDR2 reads YFSETQ. The CDR3 has 15 amino acids. With 0 bases removed from V and 4 bases from J, the gap between germline ends came to 13 bases. The CDR3 protein is CASSLVTGRGETQYF. The CDR3 DNA reads TGCGCCAGCAGCTTGGTTACAGGGAGGGGAGAGACCCAGTACTTC.

This clonotype was picked up many times. The chain has TRBV6-1 and TRBJ2-2; 13 bases agree with TRBD2. The germline V gene encodes CDR1 MNHNS and CDR2 SASEGT. The V and J ends lost 6 bases and 0 bases, in that order; junction bases with no gene match: 10. The CDR3 is 19 amino acids. CDR3 region: CASRKRGLAGFANTGELFF. CDR3 coding DNA: TGTGCCAGCAGGAAGAGGGGACTAGCGGGGTTCGCGAACACCGGGGAGCTGTTTTTT.

The rearrangement uses TRBV30 and TRBJ2-7; D is possibly TRBD1 (6 bases). Trimming took 4 bases from V and 3 from J, leaving 16 bases between them. Per the germline V gene, CDR1 is GTSNPN and CDR2 is SVGIG (reference sequence). The CDR3 covers 14 residues. CDR3 nucleotide sequence: TGTGCCTGGACCCCCAGGGGTTTAGGCTACGAGCAGTACTTC. Translated: CAWTPRGLGYEQYF.

This clonotype was counted many times. The chain is built from TRBV24-1 and TRBJ2-5; either TRBD1 or TRBD2 may fit D (6 bases each). Germline lookup yields CDR1 KGHDR and CDR2 SFDVKD. V lost 2 bases and J 3 bases, leaving 15 bases between the germline ends. The CDR3 extends over 16 amino acids. The CDR3 coding sequence is TGTGCCACCAGTGATTCGGGCAGGGGACTGGAAGAGACCCAGTACTTC. Protein sequence: CATSDSGRGLEETQYF.

This clonotype was detected ten times or more. DNA for the CDR3: TGTGCCAGCAGATCCTCTGGGGACGCTTCCTACGAGCAGTACTTC. This encodes CASRSSGDASYEQYF. The gene calls are TRBV28 and TRBJ2-7; D is possibly TRBD1 or TRBD2 (5 bases each). Trimming cost V 6 bases and J 1 base, with 16 bases left between them. Germline CDR1 reads MDHEN; CDR2 reads SYDVKM. The CDR3 runs 15 residues. Filled out from reference TRBV28 and TRBJ2-7, the complete variable domain reads DVKVTQSSRYLVKRTGEKVFLECVQDMDHENMFWYRQDPGLGLRLIYFSYDVKMKEKGDIPEGYSVSREKKERFSLILESASTNQTSMYLCASRSSGDASYEQYFGPGTRLTVT.

This clonotype appeared many times. The V call is TRBV7-9, the J call TRBJ1-1; no firm D call. The germline CDR1 and CDR2 sequences are SEHNR and FQNEAQ (reference sequence). The ends were cut back, 6 bases at V and 4 bases at J, with 6 bases in the middle. The CDR3 has 11 amino acids. This chain's CDR3 is CASSSFTEAFF. In nucleotides, the CDR3 is TGTGCCAGCAGTTCGTTCACTGAAGCTTTCTTT.

This clonotype was counted many times. DNA for the CDR3: TGTGCCAGCGCGGGGACAGGGGTACGTTACATGGAGACCCAGTACTTC. As protein: CASAGTGVRYMETQYF. This sequence joins TRBV28 and TRBJ2-5; 10 bases match TRBD1. The CDR3 contains 16 residues. Losses at the gene ends were 8 bases for V and 5 bases for J; bases not matched to a gene: 14. Germline V gene data show CDR1 as MDHEN and CDR2 as SYDVKM.

The chain employs TRBV6-4 and TRBJ2-6; D gene ambiguous. Germline CDR1 reads MRHNA; CDR2 reads SNTAGT. Trimming took off 3 bases at V and 0 bases at J, with 6 bases between the two ends. CDR3 length: 15 residues. The CDR3 bases are TGTGCCAGCAGTGAAACGAACTCTGGGGCCAACGTCCTGACTTTC. Translated: CASSETNSGANVLTF.

J is TRBJ1-1 and V is TRBV10-3, with D unresolved. Per germline, CDR1 ENHRY and CDR2 SYGVKD. V dropped 0 bases and J dropped 4 bases, with 12 bases sitting between them. CDR3 size: 15 residues. The CDR3 sequence is CAISESGIEGTEAFF. Written as DNA, the CDR3 is TGTGCCATCAGTGAGTCGGGAATTGAGGGCACTGAAGCTTTCTTT.

This clonotype was seen at least ten times. V and J are TRBV12-3 or TRBV12-4 and TRBJ2-5, with D perhaps being TRBD1 or TRBD2 (5 bases each). The CDR3 is 13 residues long. Deletions cut 4 bases from V and 5 bases from J, with 11 bases between. CDR3 sequence (DNA): TGTGCCAGCAGTTCTTGGGACGGGGAGACCCAGTACTTC. The encoded protein is CASSSWDGETQYF.

This clonotype occurred a few times. The chain is built from TRBV7-9 and TRBJ2-5; D remains unclear. The CDR3 runs to 14 residues. Germline V gene lookup returns CDR1 SEHNR and CDR2 FQNEAQ (reference sequence). V lost 6 bases, J lost 0 bases, and 11 bases lay in between. The CDR3 reads CASRGTENQETQYF. DNA for the CDR3: TGTGCCAGCAGGGGAACTGAGAACCAAGAGACCCAGTACTTC. The whole variable domain, remainder taken from reference TRBV7-9 and TRBJ2-5, is DTGVSQNPRHKITKRGQNVTFRCDPISEHNRLYWYRQTLGQGPEFLTYFQNEAQLEKSRLLSDRFSAERPKGSFSTLEIQRTEQGDSAMYLCASRGTENQETQYFGPGTRLLVL.

This clonotype was seen a few times. This chain links TRBV7-9 with TRBJ1-6; a possible D gene is TRBD1 (6 bases). V lost 6 bases to trimming and J lost 12 bases, with 15 bases between them. CDR1 and CDR2 from the germline V gene are SEHNR and FQNEAQ (reference sequence). CDR3 length: 13 residues. CDR3 bases: TGTGCCAGCAGGCCCCAGGGGTTTAAACCCCTCCACTTT. It encodes CASRPQGFKPLHF.

In its sample, this clonotype was seen many times. The V gene is TRBV12-3 or TRBV12-4, the J gene TRBJ1-1; D uncertain. Trimming took 1 base from V and 1 from J, leaving 4 bases between them. This CDR3 is built from 13 residues. This chain's CDR3 is CASSLDQNTEAFF. DNA of the CDR3: TGTGCCAGCAGTTTAGACCAGAACACTGAAGCTTTCTTT.

This clonotype was detected ten times or more. The chain is built from TRBV2 and TRBJ1-1; a weak D match, TRBD1 (5 bases). Trimming cost V 11 bases and J 4 bases, with 17 bases left between them. This CDR3 is built from 13 residues. Germline CDR1 is SNHLY and CDR2 is FYNNEI. The CDR3 nucleotides read TGTGCCTCGAGTACAGGAGTCGGCACTGAAGCTTTCTTT. Its protein is CASSTGVGTEAFF. Filled out from reference TRBV2 and TRBJ1-1, the complete variable domain reads EPEVTQTPSHQVTQMGQEVILRCVPISNHLYFYWYRQILGQKVEFLVSFYNNEISEKSEIFDDQFSVERPDGSNFTLKIRSTKLEDSAMYFCASSTGVGTEAFFGQGTRLTVV.

V gene TRBV7-3 combines with J gene TRBJ1-1; no firm D call. The ends were cut back, 1 base at V and 1 base at J, with 7 bases in the middle. CDR1 is SGHTA, CDR2 FQGTGA, per germline. The CDR3 totals 14 residues. In DNA form, the CDR3 reads TGTGCCAGCAGCTTAAATGCAGGGAACACTGAAGCTTTCTTT. Translating gives CASSLNAGNTEAFF.

The table lists this clonotype with a few counts. The chain combines TRBV19 with TRBJ1-2; TRBD1 matches 7 bases. The CDR3 consists of 13 residues. Trimming took 4 bases from V and 8 from J; bases not matched to a gene: 7. Germline V CDR1 and CDR2: LNHDA, SQIVND (reference sequence). CDR3 amino acids: CASSKAGTAGYTF. Written as DNA, the CDR3 is TGTGCCAGTAGTAAAGCCGGGACAGCCGGCTACACCTTC.

Comment on this clonotype: An end of the junction does not agree with germline; a read error may underlie this. The chain uses TRBV10-2 and TRBJ1-2; the match to TRBD1 covers 7 bases. The CDR3 extends over 16 amino acids. Germline lookup yields CDR1 WSHSY and CDR2 SAAADI. CDR3 sequence reads: CVCSYKGIGGVYGYTF. For the CDR3, the DNA is TGTGTCTGCAGTTACAAAGGGATAGGGGGCGTGTATGGCTACACCTTC.

Ten or more counts support this clonotype. The junction departs from germline at one end; a sequencing error may be responsible. V and J are TRBV28 and TRBJ1-2; unclear D gene. The CDR3 consists of 10 residues. Germline CDR1 and CDR2: MDHEN and SYDVKM. The DNA of the CDR3 is TGTGCCAGCAGTCACATAGAGGCCGACTTC. Its translation: CASSHIEADF.